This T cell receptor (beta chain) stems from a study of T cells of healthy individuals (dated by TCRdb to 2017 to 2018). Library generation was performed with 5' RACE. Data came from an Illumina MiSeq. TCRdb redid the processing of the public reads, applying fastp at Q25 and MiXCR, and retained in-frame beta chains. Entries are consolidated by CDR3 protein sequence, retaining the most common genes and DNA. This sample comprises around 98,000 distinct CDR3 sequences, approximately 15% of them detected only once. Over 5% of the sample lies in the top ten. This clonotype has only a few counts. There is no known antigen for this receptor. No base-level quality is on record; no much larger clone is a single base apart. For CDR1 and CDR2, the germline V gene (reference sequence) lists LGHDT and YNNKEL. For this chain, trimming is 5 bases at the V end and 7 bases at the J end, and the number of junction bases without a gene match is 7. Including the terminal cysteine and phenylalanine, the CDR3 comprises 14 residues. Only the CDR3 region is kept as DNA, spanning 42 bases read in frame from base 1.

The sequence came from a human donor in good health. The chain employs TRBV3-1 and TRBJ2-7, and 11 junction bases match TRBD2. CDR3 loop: CASSGSGGADEQYF. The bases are TGTGCCAGCAGCGGTAGCGGGGGGGCGGATGAGCAGTACTTC.